This section outlines one TCR beta chain sequence together with its context. The antigen remains unidentified. Time point described: cycle 4 day 1 (C4D1), after 5 to 7 weeks of nivolumab. Each and every patient relapsed after autologous stem cell transplantation, and patients got differing brentuximab vedotin exposure. Isolation of CD8+ T cells from thawed PBMCs used magnetic negative selection. The CDR3 spans 13 residues. The germline V gene encodes CDR1 MNHNS and CDR2 SASEGT. Between the trimmed V and J ends, which lost 7 bases and 4 bases, there was a span of 13 bases. The data were taken from a study of PD-1 blockade in classical Hodgkin lymphoma. Study observations and caveats: While CD8+ TCR diversity did not rise significantly by C4D1, CD4+ TCR diversity did.

Only in-frame clones appear in the TCRdb table, and some are missing; sequencing was by immunoSEQ multiplex PCR. The table shows 9,500 to 14,000 clones, with around 83% occurring only once. This chain links TRBV6-1 with TRBJ1-1; D is undetermined. This specimen was CD8+ T cells from blood, taken before the fourth cycle of nivolumab. This TCR was sampled from a human donor with classical Hodgkin lymphoma. The donor label of this sample is uncertain. The CDR3: CASKETPSTEAFF. The CDR3 DNA sequence: TGTGCCAGCAAGGAGACACCGAGCACTGAAGCTTTCTTT.